The source of this TCR beta chain is a study of cytomegalovirus exposure and HLA in healthy donors. Amplification used 60 Vbeta primers and 13 Jbeta primers. Produced via immunoSEQ multiplex PCR; TCRdb's table is partial and in-frame only. This sample yields just over 150,000 clones, of which approximately 79% are seen a single time; under 8% belongs to the top ten. This receptor was obtained from a woman aged 50 to 60 in good health and CMV-seropositive. The sequenced material came from PBMCs.

For the CDR3, the DNA is TGTGCCAGCAGTTATCAACGGGACAGGGTATATCAGCCCCAGCATTTT. It codes for CASSYQRDRVYQPQHF. V usage is TRBV6-6 and J usage is TRBJ1-5, with 9 bases fitting TRBD1. Germline trimming cut 3 bases from V and 5 bases from J; bases unmatched to any gene: 8. Germline lookup yields CDR1 MNHNY and CDR2 SVGAGI (reference sequence). This CDR3 region has 16 residues.